This T cell receptor beta chain is drawn from a study of cytomegalovirus exposure and HLA in healthy donors (dated 2017 in TCRdb). In terms of the full investigation: According to an earlier analysis of a few hundred of the donors, about 179 million T cells yielded some 120 million unique TCR beta sequences and 276 Gb of sequence data. Roughly 300 gigabases of sequencing data and approximately 85 million unique TCR sequences were included in an early release covering about 620 HLA-typed donors. Of the 300 to 400 genotyped donors, about 84% fell in the genetic ancestry cluster associated with self-reported Caucasian donors. The study aimed to test whether cataloging public T cell receptors could reveal signatures of past pathogen exposure. The T cell repertoires of under 700 subjects were profiled by immunosequencing and related to cytomegalovirus serostatus. Besides the first cohort of hundreds of subjects, a separate validation cohort made up of roughly 120 different subjects was used. High-throughput TCR immunosequencing, statistical association of individual TCRs with disease status, and machine learning were combined to predict cytomegalovirus infection status. A later analysis re-analyzed previously published TCR beta repertoires from 550 to 700 donors and added high-resolution HLA genotyping to study TCR occurrence patterns. Rather than drawing on any new phenotypic data, the later analysis identified candidate immune exposures from TCR beta sequences and the way those sequences occurred across donors. An earlier analysis of around 580 of the donors used high-throughput TCR beta sequencing to judge whether each TCR beta V gene segment behaved as functional or pseudogenic. Donor age, sex, ethnicity and CMV serostatus were compiled together with the repertoire data. A later genetic analysis took genome-wide SNP genotypes for about 55% of the 666 donors and used that subset as a discovery cohort. All discovery cohort repertoires had been generated using a single sequencing platform. HLA typing covered class I and class II loci at four-digit resolution. The number of donors typed differed by locus, with 629-630 for A, B, C, DRB1 and DQB1, roughly 520 for DQA1, 600 to 610 for DPA1, and approximately 470 for DPB1. Four to six DR-DQ haplotypes were handled as single units for association and clustering because linkage in the cohort was strong. On average, over 200,000 unique TCR beta nucleotide sequences were sequenced per donor among some 420 genotyped donors of the cohort, with roughly 18% of those sequences being non-productive. Findings and caveats that apply to the study as a whole: Some IMGT-functional V segments, including TRBV6-2 and TRBV6-3, could not be distinguished by the 87-base-pair reads and were therefore excluded. A group of highly shared sequence variants was considered likely to be a technical artifact of the sequencing pipeline. Linkage disequilibrium might explain the correlated functional status among segregating V segments, but an unknown experimental factor could not be excluded. In an earlier analysis of around 600 of the donors, most TCR beta V segments appeared in productive rearrangements about 90% or about 30% of the time, broadly matching IMGT annotations. Assigning TCR associations to individual alleles was difficult when HLA alleles, especially DR and DQ, strongly co-occurred. A later genetic analysis reported fewer N-insertions in productive TCRs among donors in an Asian-associated ancestry cluster than the roughly 700-donor mean. The authors suggested that the approach could potentially be generalized to other disease states and immunological phenotypes. CMV serostatus was the only immune exposure information available for the cohort. Only TCR beta chains were sequenced in this cohort, and the absence of alpha or paired-chain data limited detectable features. In the study, approximately 160 TCR beta chains were listed as associated with cytomegalovirus. A later analysis found that most CMV-associated TCR beta chains appeared HLA-restricted, with HLA associations seemingly driven largely by CMV exposure. In vitro tests confirmed that three of the cytomegalovirus-associated TCR beta chains recognize cytomegalovirus antigens. In a later analysis, TCR association rates were found to vary across HLA loci, with the most associated TCRs seen for DRB1 alleles and the fewest for HLA-C alleles. The earlier analysis of 450 to 700 of the donors excluded roughly 16 rarely observed V segments, including chromosome 9 orphons, because counts were too low. A further reported finding was that TCR beta sequences accurately predicted the HLA-A and HLA-B alleles for most subjects in the first cohort. In a later genetic analysis, a missense DCLRE1C variant was associated with V-gene and J-gene trimming of TCR beta chains, and the association was replicated in an independent cohort. Presence/absence analyses assumed roughly uniform sequencing depth across donors, an assumption that may not hold. Because HLA typing was unavailable for some donors at each locus, only the typed subset was used in association tests. In a later analysis, HLA-associated TCR beta chains were found to be more clonally expanded and to have lower generation probabilities than equally common non-associated chains. Across donors, most TCR sequences were observed very rarely, whereas some public TCRs were present in many individuals. Specific HLA alleles were associated with around 18,000 TCR beta sequences at a false discovery rate of 0.05 in a later analysis. A later analysis reported that several top co-occurrence clusters appeared linked to parvovirus B19, influenza, CMV and Epstein-Barr virus. In both the original and validation cohorts, the classifier was reported to diagnose cytomegalovirus status with high specificity and sensitivity.

For this clone: The antigen this receptor binds is unknown. No quality values exist for individual bases; no much larger clone is one base distant.

The CDR3 spans 16 residues, from the cysteine through the phenylalanine. The CDR3 DNA has 48 bases and is translated from base 1. The germline V gene provides CDR1 SGHRS and CDR2 YFSETQ. Trimming at the junction amounts to 4 bases on V and 5 bases on J, and the germline ends lie 21 bases apart. Library creation used the immunoSEQ multiplex PCR assay. For the multiplex PCR, a mixture combining 60 forward primers for TCR Vbeta segments and 13 reverse primers for TCR Jbeta segments was used. A multiplex PCR assay on genomic DNA amplified the CDR3 region of rearranged TCR beta genes. The amplified TCR beta libraries were sequenced on the Illumina HiSeq System as 87-base-pair reads. In the original analysis: In a later analysis, 80 million or so unique TCR beta chains were counted across the roughly 700 repertoires, and roughly 11 million of these chains were shared by at least two donors. A nearest-neighbor algorithm error-corrected the raw reads and collapsed the reads into unique sequences, merging closely related sequences to remove PCR and sequencing errors. V, D and J gene segments were assigned by aligning CDR3 sequences to IMGT reference sequences. For a sequence to be retained, at least a six-nucleotide match to both a V gene segment and a J gene segment was required. A rearrangement was called productive if the CDR3 had no stop codons and remained in frame with V and J, and every other rearrangement was called non-productive. CDR3 was defined by IMGT convention, running from the second conserved V-encoded cysteine to the conserved J-encoded phenylalanine. Sequences without an unambiguous match to a single V gene segment were excluded from the earlier analysis of about 630 of the donors. In an earlier analysis of around 600 of the donors, V segments were called functional above 56.7% productive rearrangements and were called segregating when the between-donor standard deviation exceeded 5%. A statistical classification framework was built for diagnosing cytomegalovirus status from the catalog of TCR beta chain sequences. A later analysis assigned V and J genes by comparing TCR nucleotide sequences with IMGT/GENE-DB human TR gene sequences. In a later analysis, CDR3 sequences and most-parsimonious VDJ recombination scenarios were assigned using the TCRdist pipeline. In a later analysis, each TCR beta chain was defined by its CDR3 amino acid sequence together with its V-gene family, and reads lacking a unique V-gene family were excluded. In a later analysis, approximately 590 highly shared, low-generation-probability nucleotide sequences were removed to address suspected cross-contamination and a sequencing artifact. In a later analysis, a clonal expansion index was calculated for each public chain from normalized within-repertoire ranks of inferred template counts. In a later analysis, generation probabilities were computed with a VDJ recombination model fitted to out-of-frame rearrangements, and the resulting probabilities were checked against IGoR. A later analysis scored TCR-TCR, TCR-HLA and TCR-CMV co-occurrence with hypergeometric tests, applying a repertoire-size bias correction to TCR pairs. False discovery rates were estimated in a later analysis by permuting HLA or CMV assignments 20 times. In a later analysis, co-occurring TCRs were grouped using DBSCAN, and TCRdist sequence similarity was added for clustering within HLA-allele-positive subsets. Repertoires with fewer than 30,000 or more than 120,000 public chains, plus five repertoires with anomalous nucleotide sharing, were excluded from co-occurrence clustering. Not all clones reach the TCRdb copy of this immuneACCESS table, which keeps in-frame sequences only. Checked studies attribute under half of the gap to unresolved V genes and leave the rest unexplained. V and J calls and clone size come straight from that table; D and trimming were deduced from the DNA. Present in this sample are almost 200,000 clones, around 75% of which were seen just once. Jointly, the top ten make up approximately 0.36% of the sample.

The cohort consisted of approximately 690 healthy bone marrow donors. All cohort members were sampled while nominally healthy, although unrecorded immune exposures were likely present. The donor was CMV seropositive and was included in the group of approximately 300 seropositive cohort members. A peripheral blood sample was collected from each donor, and TCR beta sequencing was performed on peripheral blood mononuclear cells. Genomic DNA was extracted from the blood cell samples with the Qiagen DNeasy Blood Extraction Kit. The rearranged chain carries TRBV5-1 and TRBJ2-5; perhaps TRBD1 is the D gene, with 6 bases matching. This TCR came from a male donor in good health and CMV-seropositive. The sequencing sample was made of PBMCs. The CDR3 protein: CASSTAAGTWGETQYF. The DNA is TGCGCCAGCAGCACGGCGGCCGGGACATGGGGCGAGACCCAGTACTTC.